This T cell receptor (beta chain) was obtained from a study of beta chain features in type 1 diabetes. The study's findings and limits: PCR might favor shorter templates, equally in patients and controls. The study found fewer insertions and more deletions at VDJ junctions in type 1 diabetes patients. Moderate yet significant TCRB CDR3 shortening was seen in Type 1 diabetes patients in all four CD4+ subsets.

In regard to this clone: Its antigen is currently unknown.

On average, the one heparinised blood draw given by each donor was approximately 120 mL. Of the isolated RNA, all was reverse transcribed, and so the sequenced material was expressed TCRB transcripts. Clones were read by immunoSEQ multiplex PCR, and TCRdb kept only the in-frame ones, dropping some. The sample records about 320,000 clones, roughly 15% being singletons. V lost 3 bases to trimming and J lost 11 bases, with 11 bases between them. The CDR3 contains 13 residues. Germline CDR1 reads LNHDA; CDR2 reads SQIVND (reference sequence). This TCR was sampled from a man aged 25 to 45 in good health. This rearrangement joins TRBV19 to TRBJ1-6; D not certain. Sequenced sample: central memory CD4+ T cells from blood. CDR3 region: CASSMKRGAPLHF. CDR3 DNA sequence: TGTGCCAGTAGTATGAAACGGGGTGCACCCCTCCACTTT.